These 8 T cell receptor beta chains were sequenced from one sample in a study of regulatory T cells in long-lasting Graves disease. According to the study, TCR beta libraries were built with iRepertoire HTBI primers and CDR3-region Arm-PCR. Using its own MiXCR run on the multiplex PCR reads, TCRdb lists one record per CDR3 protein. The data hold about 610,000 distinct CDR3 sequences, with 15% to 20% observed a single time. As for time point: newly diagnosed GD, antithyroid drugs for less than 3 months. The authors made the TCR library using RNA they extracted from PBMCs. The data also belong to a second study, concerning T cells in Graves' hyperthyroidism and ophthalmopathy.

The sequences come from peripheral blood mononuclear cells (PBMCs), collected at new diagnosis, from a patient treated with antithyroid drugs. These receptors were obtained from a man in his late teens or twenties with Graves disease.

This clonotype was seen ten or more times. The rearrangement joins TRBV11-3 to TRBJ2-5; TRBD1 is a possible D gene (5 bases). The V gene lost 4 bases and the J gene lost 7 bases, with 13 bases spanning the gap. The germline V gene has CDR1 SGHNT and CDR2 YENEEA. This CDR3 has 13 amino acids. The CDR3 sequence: CASSSPDSRTQYF. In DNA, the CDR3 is TGTGCCAGCAGCTCGCCAGACAGTAGGACCCAGTACTTC.

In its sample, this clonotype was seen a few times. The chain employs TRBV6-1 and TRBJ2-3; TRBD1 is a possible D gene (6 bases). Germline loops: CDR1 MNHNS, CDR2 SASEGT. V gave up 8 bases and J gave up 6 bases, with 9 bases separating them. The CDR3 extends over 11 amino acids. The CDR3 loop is CASGGGDTQYF. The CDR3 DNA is TGTGCCAGCGGGGGCGGGGATACGCAGTATTTT.

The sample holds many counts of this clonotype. The CDR3, as DNA: TGTGCCAGCAGCCCATTAGCGGGAGCGGGGGAGCAGTACTTC. It specifies CASSPLAGAGEQYF. The rearrangement uses TRBV7-2 and TRBJ2-7; 9 bases map to TRBD2. This CDR3 spans 14 amino acids. With 5 bases clipped from V and 7 bases from J, the junction kept 9 bases outside the gene matches. The germline V gene has CDR1 SGHTA and CDR2 FQGNSA.

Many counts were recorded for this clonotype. CDR3 region: CASSLSGAATNEKLFF. For the CDR3, the DNA is TGCGCCAGCAGCTTGTCCGGGGCGGCAACTAATGAAAAACTGTTTTTT. The chain is built from TRBV5-1 and TRBJ1-4, with D possibly TRBD1 on 5 matching bases. Germline V lookup: CDR1 SGHRS, CDR2 YFSETQ. The CDR3 runs to 16 residues. Trimming took 1 base from V and 0 from J, leaving 10 bases between them.

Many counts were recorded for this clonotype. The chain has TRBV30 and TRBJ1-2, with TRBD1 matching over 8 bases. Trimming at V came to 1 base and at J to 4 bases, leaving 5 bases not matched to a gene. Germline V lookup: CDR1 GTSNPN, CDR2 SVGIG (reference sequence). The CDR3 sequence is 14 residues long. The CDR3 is CAWSARDRGYGYTF. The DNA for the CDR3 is TGTGCCTGGAGTGCTCGAGACAGGGGCTATGGCTACACCTTC. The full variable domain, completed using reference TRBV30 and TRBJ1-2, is SQTIHQWPATLVQPVGSPLSLECTVEGTSNPNLYWYRQAAGRGLQLLFYSVGIGQISSEVPQNLSASRPQDRQFILSSKKLLLSDSGFYLCAWSARDRGYGYTFGSGTRLTVV.

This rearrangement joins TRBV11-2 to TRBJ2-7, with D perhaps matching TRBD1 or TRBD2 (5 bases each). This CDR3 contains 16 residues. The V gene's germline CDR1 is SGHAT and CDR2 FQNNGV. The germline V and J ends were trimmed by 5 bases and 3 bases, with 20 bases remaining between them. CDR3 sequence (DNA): TGTGCCAGCAGCCCGGGGCCAGCCGCAATCGTCTACGAGCAGTACTTC. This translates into CASSPGPAAIVYEQYF.

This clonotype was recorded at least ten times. In nucleotides, the CDR3 is TGCGCCAGCAGTGATGGGAGGAGTAACGGCTACACCTTC. Translated: CASSDGRSNGYTF. V and J are TRBV10-2 and TRBJ1-2; D gene uncertain. The CDR3 consists of 13 residues. The germline V gene encodes CDR1 WSHSY and CDR2 SAAADI. V dropped 3 bases and J dropped 8 bases, with 13 bases sitting between them.

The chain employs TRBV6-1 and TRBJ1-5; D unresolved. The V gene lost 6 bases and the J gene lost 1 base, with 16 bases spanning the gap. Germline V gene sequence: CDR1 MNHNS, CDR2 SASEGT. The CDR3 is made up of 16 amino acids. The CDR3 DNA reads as TGTGCCAGCAGCAAAACGGGAGGTCGAAGCAATCAGCCCCAGCATTTT. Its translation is CASSKTGGRSNQPQHF.